Below, 7 T cell receptor beta chains from the same sample are listed, as sequenced in a study of T cell responses to AZD1222 COVID-19 vaccine. TCRdb keeps only in-frame clones here, not all; method: immunoSEQ multiplex PCR. The sample has fewer than 65,000 clones, more than 70% seen once. Sequenced material: peripheral blood, taken 28 days after the second AZD1222 dose. These receptors originate from an adult who received the AZD1222 COVID-19 vaccine.

This chain joins TRBV5-1 and TRBJ2-7; 11 bases are shared with TRBD2. V was pared by 4 bases and J by 1 base, with 4 bases of the junction left unmatched. Looked up from germline, CDR1 is SGHRS and CDR2 is YFSETQ. This CDR3 is 15 amino acids long. The CDR3 here is CASSRGTSGSYEQYF. The CDR3 DNA sequence: TGCGCCAGCAGCCGAGGGACTAGCGGATCCTACGAGCAGTACTTC.

The chain uses TRBV4-1 and TRBJ2-5, with a weak D call TRBD2 (6 bases). Germline V CDR1 and CDR2: MGHRA, YSYEKL. The V gene lost 3 bases and the J gene lost 3 bases, with 20 bases spanning the gap. The length of the CDR3 is 17 residues. For the CDR3, the DNA is TGCGCCAGCAGCCAGCCCCTTCGGAGGGGAGCCAAAGAGACCCAGTACTTC. This translates into CASSQPLRRGAKETQYF.

The chain recombines TRBV2 with TRBJ1-6; TRBD1 might be the D (5 bases). CDR3 length: 16 amino acids. The V end was cut by 2 bases, the J end by 0 bases, with 8 bases between. Germline V lookup: CDR1 SNHLY, CDR2 FYNNEI. CDR3 sequence reads: CASSERGYSYNSPLHF. Written as DNA, the CDR3 is TGTGCCAGCAGTGAAAGGGGATACTCCTATAATTCACCCCTCCACTTT.

V gene TRBV6-6 combines with J gene TRBJ2-7; no definite D call. The CDR3 runs 11 residues. V lost 0 bases, J lost 5 bases, and 2 bases lay in between. Germline values: CDR1 MNHNY, CDR2 SVGAGI (reference sequence). DNA for the CDR3: TGTGCCAGCAGTTACTCGGACGAGCAGTACTTC. It specifies CASSYSDEQYF.

The chain recombines TRBV4-1 with TRBJ2-1, with 15 bases matching TRBD2. The CDR3 loop spans 17 amino acids. V lost 0 bases, J lost 9 bases, and 6 bases stayed unmatched. Germline CDR1 is MGHRA and CDR2 is YSYEKL. The CDR3: CASSQDRTSGRVSEQFF. Here the CDR3 DNA reads TGCGCCAGCAGCCAAGATAGGACTAGCGGGAGGGTAAGTGAGCAGTTCTTC.

The chain carries TRBV2 and TRBJ1-2, with 8 bases fitting TRBD1. The CDR3 runs to 13 residues. In germline, CDR1 is SNHLY, CDR2 FYNNEI. V shed 8 bases, J shed 6 bases, and the junction held 8 bases outside the gene matches. The CDR3 here is CASAWTGLNGYTF. In nucleotides, the CDR3 is TGTGCCAGCGCATGGACAGGGTTGAATGGCTACACCTTC.

This chain joins TRBV3-1 (or the pseudogene TRBV3-2) and TRBJ1-5; D is uncertain. Trimming pared 1 base from V and 3 bases from J, leaving 4 bases between. In germline, CDR1 is LGHDT, CDR2 YNNKEL (reference sequence). The CDR3 contains 13 residues. DNA of the CDR3: TGTGCCAGCAGCCAAGGACTCAATCAGCCCCAGCATTTT. Residues: CASSQGLNQPQHF.